The clone carrying this T cell receptor (beta chain) was detected only a few times. What it binds is not known. Making TCR cDNA involved 5'RACE template switching, which added UMIs and a universal primer site. MiXCR, applied by TCRdb to the 5' RACE reads, yields one record per CDR3 protein. The sample lists hundreds of thousands of distinct CDR3 sequences; around an eighth were seen once. The sample originates from a study of T cells after yellow fever vaccination. Study-wide findings and caveats: Subsequent to the booster, the majority of primary-vaccination clones reappeared (around 97% CD4, 88% CD8). The bulk population could contribute abundant contaminating clonotypes to FACS-sorted repertoires.

V lost 7 bases and J 6 bases, leaving 16 bases between the germline ends. The germline V gene has CDR1 MNHNS and CDR2 SASEGT. This CDR3 spans 14 amino acids. Here the sequenced sample was PBMCs, taken on the day of the yellow fever booster vaccination. J is TRBJ1-5 and V is TRBV6-1; D ambiguous. The receptor comes from a man between 25 and 39 years old who received the YFV17D yellow fever vaccine. CDR3 sequence (DNA): TGTGCCAGCACCCCTGACCTCACGGGTCAGCCCCAGCATTTT. Translated: CASTPDLTGQPQHF.